This T cell receptor beta chain was captured in a study of OX40 agonist ivuxolimab in advanced cancers. Overall study results and limits: Expanded clones were, on average, more numerous in CD8+ T cells than in CD4+.

The data were produced by immunoSEQ multiplex PCR, yet TCRdb's version contains in-frame clones alone and is incomplete. The sample lists tens of thousands of clones, under 95% occurring once. With respect to this clone: Its antigen remains unknown.

This sequence originates from an adult with an advanced solid tumor such as melanoma, head and neck, liver or kidney cancer. The source was CD4+ or CD8+ T cells sorted from blood, collected in a trial of the OX40 agonist ivuxolimab.

CDR3 sequence (DNA): TGTGCCAGCAGTTTATCGGGACCTGGCACAGATACGCAGTATTTT. It codes for CASSLSGPGTDTQYF. V is TRBV27 and J is TRBJ2-3; D tentatively fits TRBD1 or TRBD2 (5 bases each). V lost 0 bases, J lost 1 base, and 8 bases lay in between. The CDR3 covers 15 residues. Germline CDR1 reads MNHEY; CDR2 reads SMNVEV (reference sequence).